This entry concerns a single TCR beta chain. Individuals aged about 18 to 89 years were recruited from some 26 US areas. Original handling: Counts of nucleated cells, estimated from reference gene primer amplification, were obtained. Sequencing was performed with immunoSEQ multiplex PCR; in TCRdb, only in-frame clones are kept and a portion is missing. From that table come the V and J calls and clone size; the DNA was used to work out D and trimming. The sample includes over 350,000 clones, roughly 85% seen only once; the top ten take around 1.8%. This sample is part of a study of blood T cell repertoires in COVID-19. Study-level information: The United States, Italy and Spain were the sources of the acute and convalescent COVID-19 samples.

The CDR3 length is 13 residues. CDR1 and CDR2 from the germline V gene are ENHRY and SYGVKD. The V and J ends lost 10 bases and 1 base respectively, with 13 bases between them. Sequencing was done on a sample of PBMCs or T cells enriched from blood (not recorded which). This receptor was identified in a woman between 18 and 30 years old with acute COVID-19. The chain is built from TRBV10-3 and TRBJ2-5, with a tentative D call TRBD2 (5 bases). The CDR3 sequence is CATSSGSQETQYF. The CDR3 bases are TGTGCCACCTCAAGCGGATCCCAAGAGACCCAGTACTTC.